These 3 T cell receptor beta chains originate from one sample sequenced in a study of human T cells and chemical hapten exposure. Time point denoted: healthy volunteer bleed at 2 weeks. The starting material, unfractionated whole blood, was used for total RNA extraction. MiXCR was run by TCRdb on the RACE reads, yielding one entry per CDR3 protein. This sample carries 43,000 or so distinct CDR3 sequences, approximately 4.7% of them seen once, and the ten largest clones take about 1.5%. The sequenced sample consisted of whole blood. All receptors derive from a female donor in good health. Some clones in this sample may be carry-over from other donors' samples.

This clonotype was counted ten times or more. The J gene is TRBJ2-3, the V gene TRBV20-1, with 12 bases matching TRBD2. The CDR3 length is 16 residues. Germline values: CDR1 DFQATT, CDR2 SNEGSKA (reference sequence). V lost 3 bases to trimming and J lost 1 base; unmatched junction nucleotides: 5. CDR3 in amino acids: CSARPSGGGRTDTQYF. The CDR3 nucleotides read TGCAGTGCTAGGCCTAGCGGGGGGGGCCGCACAGATACGCAGTATTTT.

This clonotype has a count of ten or more. Mismatch with germline at one junction end may stem from a read error. The V and J genes are TRBV5-1 and TRBJ1-2; D remains ambiguous. The length of the CDR3 is 12 residues. CDR1 SGHRS and CDR2 YFSETQ come from the germline V gene. CDR3 in DNA: TGTGCCAGCAGTTTAGGGAACTATGGCTACACCTTC. As protein: CASSLGNYGYTF.

J is TRBJ2-7 and V is TRBV5-1, with 7 bases identical to TRBD2. Looked up from germline, CDR1 is SGHRS and CDR2 is YFSETQ. The ends lost 2 bases at V and 3 bases at J; junction bases unmatched: 8. The CDR3 is 15 residues long. CDR3 loop: CASSLGLAANYEQYF. The DNA for the CDR3 is TGCGCCAGCAGCTTAGGGCTAGCGGCGAACTACGAGCAGTACTTC.